The T cell receptor beta chain under discussion was sequenced for a study of identical twins. This clonotype appeared a few times. Its antigen is not known. With 4 bases removed from V and 0 bases from J, the gap between germline ends came to 10 bases. The CDR3 has 13 residues. Germline CDR1 is SQVTM and CDR2 is ANQGSEA. TCRdb reanalysed the 5' RACE reads using MiXCR and keeps one entry per CDR3 protein. The sample includes hundreds of thousands of distinct CDR3 sequences, 8.6% of them seen just once. Study results and limitations: In beta out-of-frame sequences, the excess sharing between twins was weaker. Twin pairs' shared out-of-frame alpha sequences were enriched in low generation probability.

The sample was also linked to a second study, of yellow fever vaccine responses in identical twins. That study adds: The T cell response to vaccination in identical twins was reportedly partly convergent and partly personalized.

The sequenced sample consisted of PBMCs. This sequence originates from a young woman in good health. J is TRBJ2-7 and V is TRBV29-1, with a possible D match to TRBD2 (5 bases). CDR3 sequence: CSVGGPSSYEQYF. CDR3 bases: TGCAGCGTTGGCGGGCCGTCCTCCTACGAGCAGTACTTC.